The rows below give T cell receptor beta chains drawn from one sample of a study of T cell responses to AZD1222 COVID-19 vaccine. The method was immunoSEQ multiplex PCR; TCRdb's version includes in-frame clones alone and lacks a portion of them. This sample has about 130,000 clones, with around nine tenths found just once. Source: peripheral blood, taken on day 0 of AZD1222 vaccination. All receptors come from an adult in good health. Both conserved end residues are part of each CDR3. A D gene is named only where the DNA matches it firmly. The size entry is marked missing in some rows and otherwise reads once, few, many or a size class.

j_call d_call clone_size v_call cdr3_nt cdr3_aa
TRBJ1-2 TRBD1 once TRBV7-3 TGTGCCAGCAGCCCAGCCGGACAGGGTAGCGTCTATGGCTACACCTTC CASSPAGQGSVYGYTF
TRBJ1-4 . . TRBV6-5 TGTGCCAGCAGTTACTCGAGGAGTCTTGGGGATGAAAAACTGTTTTTT CASSYSRSLGDEKLFF
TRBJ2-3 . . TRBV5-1 TGCGCCAGCAGCTCTAGCGCAGATACGCAGTATTTT CASSSSADTQYF
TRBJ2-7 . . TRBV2 TGTGCCAGCAGTGAAAGCCCCTTAGAAACTCGTGGCGGTAGCTACGAGCAGTACTTC CASSESPLETRGGSYEQYF
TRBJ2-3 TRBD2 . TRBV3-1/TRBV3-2 TGTGCCAGCAGCCAAGATCGGGGGGAGAGCACAGATACGCAGTATTTT CASSQDRGESTDTQYF
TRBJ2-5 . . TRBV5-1 TGCGCCAGCAGCTTGGAACTAGTGGGACGGGAGTACTTC CASSLELVGREYF
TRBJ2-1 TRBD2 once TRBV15 TGTGCCACCAGCAGTAGGGAGGGTGAGCAGTTCTTC CATSSREGEQFF
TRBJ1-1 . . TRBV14 TGTGCCAGCAGACCGGGGCGAGCTTTCTTT CASRPGRAFF
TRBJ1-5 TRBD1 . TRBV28 TGTGCCGGCATGGACAGGGGAAACCAGCCCCAGCATTTT CAGMDRGNQPQHF
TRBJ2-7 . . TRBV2 TGTGCCAGCAAGCGGACAGAGAGCTCCTACGAGCAGTACTTC CASKRTESSYEQYF
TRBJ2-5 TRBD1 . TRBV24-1 TGTGCCACGGAACGGACAGGGAAATCTGAGACCCAGTACTTC CATERTGKSETQYF
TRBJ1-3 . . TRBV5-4 TGTGCCAGCAGCCTAGCCGGGACTCCTGGAAACACCATATATTTT CASSLAGTPGNTIYF
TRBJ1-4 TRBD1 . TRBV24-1 TGTGCCACAAAGGGCACGACAGGGAGAAATAATGAAAAACTGTTTTTT CATKGTTGRNNEKLFF
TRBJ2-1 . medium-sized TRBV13 TGTGCCAGCATAGCGGCCCAGGGTTATGAGCAGTTCTTC CASIAAQGYEQFF
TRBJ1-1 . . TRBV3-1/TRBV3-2 TGTGCCAGCAGAGGGACGGCCGGCGCTGAAGCTTTCTTT CASRGTAGAEAFF
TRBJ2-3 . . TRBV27 TGTGCCAGCAGTTTATCGGGGCTAGCAGGAGATACGCAGTATTTT CASSLSGLAGDTQYF
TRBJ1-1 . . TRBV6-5 TGTGCCAGCAGGAAGGGAACTGAAGCTTTCTTT CASRKGTEAFF
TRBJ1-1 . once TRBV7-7 TGTGCTAGCAGCTTACAGGAGAACACTGAAGCTTTCTTT CASSLQENTEAFF
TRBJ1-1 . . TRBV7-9 TGTGCCAGCAGCTTAGGAGGCACCGAGAACACTGAAGCTTTCTTT CASSLGGTENTEAFF
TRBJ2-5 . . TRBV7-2 TGTGCCAGCAGCTTAACGCCCCCGGGGGCGGGAGAGACCCAGTACTTC CASSLTPPGAGETQYF
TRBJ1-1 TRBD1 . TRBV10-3 TGTGCCATCAGTGAGTCGAGCGGGACAGAGATGAACACTGAAGCTTTCTTT CAISESSGTEMNTEAFF
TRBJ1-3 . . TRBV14 TGTGCCAGCAGCCAAGAGGTCCAGACAGATAAGTTGGGAAACACCATATATTTT CASSQEVQTDKLGNTIYF
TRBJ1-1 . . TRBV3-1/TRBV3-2 TGTGCCAGCAGCCAAATGGCCACTGAAGCTTTCTTT CASSQMATEAFF
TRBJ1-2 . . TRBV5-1 TGCGCCAGCAGCACGGGGGACTATGGCTACACCTTC CASSTGDYGYTF
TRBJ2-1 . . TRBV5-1 TGCGCCAGCAGACGCAGCTGGGACTACAATGAGCAGTTCTTC CASRRSWDYNEQFF
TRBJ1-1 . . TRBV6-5 TGTGCCAGCAGTTACGGGACACAAACAGCTTTCTTT CASSYGTQTAFF
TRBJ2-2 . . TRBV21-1 TGTGCCAGCAGCAAAAGACAGGGTACCGGGGAGCTGTTTTTT CASSKRQGTGELFF
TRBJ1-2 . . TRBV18 TGTGCCAGCTCACCACCGAAAGGGGTCGGGTATGGCTACACCTTC CASSPPKGVGYGYTF
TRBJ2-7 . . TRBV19 TGTGCCAGCGCTCCGGGGCTGTCCTACGAGCAGTACTTC CASAPGLSYEQYF
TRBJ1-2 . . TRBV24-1 TGTGCCACCAGTGACGGGGGCGCGGAGTATGGCTACACCTTC CATSDGGAEYGYTF
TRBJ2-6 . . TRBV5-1 TGCGCCAGCAGCTCCGGACAGCCCGGGGCCAACGTCCTGACTTTC CASSSGQPGANVLTF
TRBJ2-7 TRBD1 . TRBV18 TGTGCCAGCTCACCACCAACAGGGGATAGCTCCTACGAGCAGTACTTC CASSPPTGDSSYEQYF
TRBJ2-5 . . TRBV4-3 TGCGCCAGCAGCCAAGGCGAACCAGGGTTGGGGCAAGAGACCCAGTACTTC CASSQGEPGLGQETQYF
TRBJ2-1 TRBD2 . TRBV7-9 TGTGCCAGCAGGGAACTAGCGGATGAGCAGTTCTTC CASRELADEQFF
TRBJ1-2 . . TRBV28 TGTGCCAGCAGCGAGGGGAATGGCTACACCTTC CASSEGNGYTF
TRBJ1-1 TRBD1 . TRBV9 TGTGCCAGCAGCGTAGGAGGGGGCCACACTGAAGCTTTCTTT CASSVGGGHTEAFF
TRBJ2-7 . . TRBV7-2 TGTGCCAGCAGCTCCGAAGGGTGGACAGAAACCTACGAGCAGTACTTC CASSSEGWTETYEQYF
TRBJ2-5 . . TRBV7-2 TGTGCCAGCAGCTTAGAGTGGGGGGAGGAGACCCAGTACTTC CASSLEWGEETQYF
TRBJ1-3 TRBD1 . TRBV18 TGTGCCAGCTCACTCCACAGGGGGCCTGGAAACACCATATATTTT CASSLHRGPGNTIYF